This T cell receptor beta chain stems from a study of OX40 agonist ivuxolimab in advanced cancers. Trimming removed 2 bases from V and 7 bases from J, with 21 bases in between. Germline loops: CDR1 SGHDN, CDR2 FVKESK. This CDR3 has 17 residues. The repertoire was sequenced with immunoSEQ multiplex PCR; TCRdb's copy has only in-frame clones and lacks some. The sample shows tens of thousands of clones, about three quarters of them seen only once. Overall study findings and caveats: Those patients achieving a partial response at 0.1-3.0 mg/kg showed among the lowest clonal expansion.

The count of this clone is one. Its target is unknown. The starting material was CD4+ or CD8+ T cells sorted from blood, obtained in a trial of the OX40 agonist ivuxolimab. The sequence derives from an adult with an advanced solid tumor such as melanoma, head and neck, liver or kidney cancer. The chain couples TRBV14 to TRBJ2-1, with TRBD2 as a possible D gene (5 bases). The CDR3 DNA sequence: TGTGCCAGCAGCCAACTGGGATCGTGGGAGTGGGGAAATGAGCAGTTCTTC. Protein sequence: CASSQLGSWEWGNEQFF.